A selection of T cell receptor beta chains follows, all from one sample in a study of shared clonotypes between healthy human individuals. Libraries were prepared by immunoSEQ multiplex PCR; TCRdb keeps only in-frame clonotypes and omits some of them. Of 950,000 to 1,100,000 clones detected, 78% appear once; the ten largest clones hold roughly 0.62%. Sequenced: memory CD4+ T cells from PBMCs. The receptors here all came from a man younger than 35 in good health. Some clones in this sample may be carry-over from other donors' samples. Each CDR3 is given without its conserved first and last residue.

V	CDR3
TRBV9	ASSVRDGYEQY
TRBV7-2	ASSPGGGSFEKLF
TRBV18	ASSPPFQGPSTDTQY
TRBV7-9	ASSLTSGSRELF
TRBV4-1	ASSQQGYGYT
TRBV5-6	ASSLAWTVSYEQY
TRBV28	ASRGPSGNTIY
TRBV28	ASSSGLAGGVNNEQF
TRBV5-8	ASSLAPGSYEQY
TRBV7-9	ASSLAGQGPGGYT
TRBV28	ASSFSGRASVYEQY
TRBV7-9	ASSPPAGGMGTQY
TRBV14	ASSLLPSGNTIY
TRBV5-5	ASSSQTGLTEAF
TRBV28	ASIPTSGGSYEQY
TRBV29-1	SGGNEKLF
TRBV2	ASTDRAVRVSNQPQH
TRBV7-8	ASSLTGVQETQY
TRBV28	ASSSGLDTQY
TRBV6-6	ASRTTQGRTEAF
TRBV9	ASSDSQGGIETQY
TRBV30	ACTGGGEKLF
TRBV27	ASSLGLAGAYEQF
TRBV30	AWSSADRTAFYGYT
TRBV10-3	AISESGGDNQPQH
TRBV4-1	ASSQRQGDIQY
TRBV7-9	ASSPTGSYEQY
TRBV5-5	ASSLSGDRGREQY